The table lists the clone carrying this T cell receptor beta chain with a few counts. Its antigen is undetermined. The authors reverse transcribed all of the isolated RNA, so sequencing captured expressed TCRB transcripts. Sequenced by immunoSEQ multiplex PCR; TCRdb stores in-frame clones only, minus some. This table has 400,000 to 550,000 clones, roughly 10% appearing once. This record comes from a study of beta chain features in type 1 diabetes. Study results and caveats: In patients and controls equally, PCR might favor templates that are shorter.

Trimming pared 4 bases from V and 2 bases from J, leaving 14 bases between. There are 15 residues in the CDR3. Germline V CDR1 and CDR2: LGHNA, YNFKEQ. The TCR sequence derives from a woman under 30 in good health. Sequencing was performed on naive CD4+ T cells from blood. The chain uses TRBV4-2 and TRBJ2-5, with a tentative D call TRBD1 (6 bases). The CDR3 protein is CASSPRSRGQETQYF. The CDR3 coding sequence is TGTGCCAGCAGCCCAAGGAGCAGGGGTCAAGAGACCCAGTACTTC.